This TCR beta chain came from a study of PD-1 blockade in classical Hodgkin lymphoma. Regarding time point: cycle 4 day 1 (C4D1), after less than seven weeks of nivolumab. The patients all showed relapse after autologous stem cell transplantation, while their brentuximab vedotin exposure varied. The CDR3 consists of 13 residues. Trimming shortened V by 2 bases and J by 5 bases, and 9 bases separated the two germline ends. CDR1 MDHEN and CDR2 SYDVKM come from the germline V gene. Data came from immunoSEQ multiplex PCR; TCRdb stores just in-frame clones and leaves some out. The table includes some 52,000 clones, roughly 86% detected once.

Sequences were derived from peripheral blood mononuclear cells (PBMCs), sampled before the fourth cycle of nivolumab. The V gene is TRBV28, the J gene TRBJ2-5; a weak D match, TRBD1 (5 bases). The clonotype was recovered from a human donor with classical Hodgkin lymphoma. This CDR3 is CASSLDSAETQYF. In nucleotides, the CDR3 is TGTGCCAGCAGTTTAGACAGTGCGGAGACCCAGTACTTC.